This TCR beta chain was captured in a study of T-cell reconstitution after alpha-beta-depleted transplantation in children. TCRbeta library construction was performed incorporating unique molecular identifiers. One entry per CDR3 protein, called by TCRdb with MiXCR from the PCR reads. The table shows 250,000 to 300,000 distinct CDR3 sequences, with about 7.3% occurring only once. This clonotype has more than one count but fewer than ten. No antigen is known for it. Broader study findings: Newly produced T cells mostly provided counts and TCRbeta diversity after one year, as hyperexpanded clones declined. Several hundred expanded graft clones reportedly were the source of alpha-beta T cells about two months after transplant. The origin of high day-60 TCRbeta diversity in some patients lay in surviving recipient T cells and thymic progenitors.

Specimen: peripheral blood, collected 360 days after TCRalphabeta/CD19-depleted stem cell transplant. The TCR sequence derives from a female patient aged 2-10 years who had a stem cell transplant for Fanconi anemia, so the T cells may come from the graft donor.

CDR3 residues: CASSPRTSGVEYF. The CDR3 nucleotides are TGCGCCAGCAGCCCCCGGACTAGCGGGGTCGAGTACTTC. The genes are TRBV5-1 and TRBJ2-7; 12 nucleotides align to TRBD2. There are 13 residues in the CDR3. CDR1 is SGHRS and CDR2 is YFSETQ in the germline V gene. V was pared by 4 bases and J by 11 bases, with 7 bases of the junction left unmatched.